A selection of T cell receptor beta chains follows, all from one sample in a study of tumor-infiltrating lymphocytes in localized non-small cell lung cancer. Repertoires were generated with immunoSEQ multiplex PCR, while TCRdb's copy carries only in-frame clones and drops some. The sample has 5,500 to 7,500 clones, 66% seen once; the top ten hold 13% to 15%. Sequencing was done on a sample of uninvolved lung tissue not adjacent to the tumor. The receptor set was obtained from a human donor with non-small cell lung cancer. Each CDR3 is given with its conserved first and last residue. A D gene is named only where the DNA matches it firmly. Only part of the rows carry a size: once, few, many, or a class if the clone is expanded.

d_call j_call v_call clone_size cdr3_nt cdr3_aa
. TRBJ2-3 TRBV6-4 few TGTGCCAGCAGTGACTCGAGACTCCAAACGCAGTATTTT CASSDSRLQTQYF
TRBD2 TRBJ2-7 TRBV11-1 . TGTGCCAGCAGCGCACCCGGGACTAGCGGGACCTACGAGCAGTACTTC CASSAPGTSGTYEQYF
TRBD1 TRBJ2-3 TRBV2 . TGTGCCAGCAGTACAGGGGATTTTGCAGATACGCAGTATTTT CASSTGDFADTQYF
TRBD2 TRBJ2-7 TRBV2 . TGTGCCAGCAGTGTGGGGGGGGGTAGCTACGAGCAGTACTTC CASSVGGGSYEQYF
. TRBJ2-1 TRBV7-3 few TGTGCCAGCAGCTTAAACTTCAATGAGCAGTTCTTC CASSLNFNEQFF
TRBD2 TRBJ2-7 TRBV7-9 few TGTGCCAGCAGCCTCGGGACTACCTACGAGCAGTACTTC CASSLGTTYEQYF
. TRBJ1-1 TRBV29-1 once TGCAGCGGGTTTTTCTGGGGAGCCACTGAAGCTTTCTTT CSGFFWGATEAFF
TRBD2 TRBJ2-5 TRBV6-1 . TGTGCCAGCAGTGAGACTAGCGGGAGCGGAGGGGAGACCCAGTACTTC CASSETSGSGGETQYF
. TRBJ1-2 TRBV9 . TGTGCCAGCAGCGTAGGACCCACTCTTAACTATGGCTACACCTTC CASSVGPTLNYGYTF
. TRBJ1-1 TRBV27 . TGTGCCAGCAGTTTCGGGATATCCAACACTGAAGCTTTCTTT CASSFGISNTEAFF
TRBD1 TRBJ2-7 TRBV14 . TGTGCCAGCAGCCTAGGACAGGGTTTTCACTACGAGCAGTACTTC CASSLGQGFHYEQYF
. TRBJ1-1 TRBV19 medium-sized TGTGCCAGTACCTACGGGGGGACTGAAGCTTTCTTT CASTYGGTEAFF
TRBD1 TRBJ2-5 TRBV19 . TGTGCCAGTAGTAACCCCGGACAGGTCAGCGGAAGCGGCTTACAAGAGACCCAGTACTTC CASSNPGQVSGSGLQETQYF
. TRBJ2-5 TRBV4-1 . TGCGCCAGCAGCCAAGCACAGGTCGGAGAGACCCAGTACTTC CASSQAQVGETQYF
. TRBJ1-1 TRBV30 . TGTGCCTGGGAGGGCGGGGGGAACACTGAAGCTTTCTTT CAWEGGGNTEAFF
TRBD2 TRBJ2-7 TRBV4-2 . TGTGCCAGCAGCCTCGGGACTACCTACGAGCAGTACTTC CASSLGTTYEQYF
TRBD1 TRBJ1-1 TRBV29-1 few TGCAGCGTCCACAGGGGGCTGAACACTGAAGCTTTCTTT CSVHRGLNTEAFF
. TRBJ1-1 TRBV5-1 few TGCGCCAGCAGCTTGGTTGGTAGGAACACTGAAGCTTTCTTT CASSLVGRNTEAFF
TRBD2 TRBJ2-2 TRBV2 . TGTGCCAGCAGTGTCCCCCTAGCGGGAGGTACCGGGGAGCTGTTTTTT CASSVPLAGGTGELFF
TRBD1 TRBJ1-5 TRBV19 . TGTGCCAGTACCCCAGGGGGTGGGACAGGGGGCCGACAGCCCCAGCATTTT CASTPGGGTGGRQPQHF
. TRBJ1-5 TRBV6-1 . TGTGCCAGCAGTGAACAGCGCAATCAGCCCCAGCATTTT CASSEQRNQPQHF
. TRBJ2-5 TRBV30 . TGTGCCTGGAGTGCGTACCAAGAGACCCAGTACTTC CAWSAYQETQYF
. TRBJ2-5 TRBV11-2 medium-sized TGTGCCAGCAGCTTAACCGGAACCCAGTACTTC CASSLTGTQYF
. TRBJ1-1 TRBV30 . TGTGCCTGGAGCGGACGGGGGTGGACTGAAGCTTTCTTT CAWSGRGWTEAFF
. TRBJ2-7 TRBV15 medium-sized TGTGCCACCAGCAGAGTGGCGGGGCCTTCCTACGAGCAGTACTTC CATSRVAGPSYEQYF
. TRBJ2-2 TRBV6-4 . TGTGCCAGCAGTGACGACTACACCGGGGAGCTGTTTTTT CASSDDYTGELFF
TRBD2 TRBJ2-3 TRBV28 . TGTGCCAGCAGTTTCGGGCTAGCGGGACAAACGCAGTATTTT CASSFGLAGQTQYF
. TRBJ2-3 TRBV6-6 . TGTGCCAGCAGTACGGTAGATACGCAGTATTTT CASSTVDTQYF
TRBD2 TRBJ2-3 TRBV7-3 . TGTGCCAGCAGCTTAACTGGCCTAGCGGGAGGATATAATACGCAGTATTTT CASSLTGLAGGYNTQYF
. TRBJ1-1 TRBV28 . TGTGCCAGCACCGTCAGTCTTGTCTGGACTGAAGCTTTCTTT CASTVSLVWTEAFF
TRBD2 TRBJ2-3 TRBV4-1 . TGCGCCAGCAGCCAAGTGGGACTAGCGGGACCCACAGATACGCAGTATTTT CASSQVGLAGPTDTQYF
TRBD1 TRBJ2-7 TRBV7-6 . TGTGCCAGCAGCTTAATACATACAGGGGGCATCGCCTACGAGCAGTACTTC CASSLIHTGGIAYEQYF
. TRBJ2-7 TRBV28 medium-sized TGTGCCAGCAGCCTTCTACAGGGGAGGTACGAGCAGTACTTC CASSLLQGRYEQYF
. TRBJ1-5 TRBV27 once TGTGCCAGCAGTTTAACTCAGGGGATGAATCAGCCCCAGCATTTT CASSLTQGMNQPQHF
. TRBJ1-3 TRBV30 . TGTGCCTGGGCCCAGTCCGGCCCTGGAAACACCATATATTTT CAWAQSGPGNTIYF
. TRBJ2-3 TRBV7-9 . TGTGCCAGCAACTGTATTACGGAGTGGGGGGACGCAGATACGCAGTATTTT CASNCITEWGDADTQYF
. TRBJ1-5 TRBV28 . TGTGCCAGCAGTTTATTAAAACAGAGGCAGCCCCAGCATTTT CASSLLKQRQPQHF
TRBD1 TRBJ2-3 TRBV2 . TGTGCCAGCAGTAAGGACAGGGATAGCACAGATACGCAGTATTTT CASSKDRDSTDTQYF
. TRBJ1-1 TRBV29-1 . TGCAGCGTTGATAGGCAGCCAAACACTGAAGCTTTCTTT CSVDRQPNTEAFF
TRBD2 TRBJ2-1 TRBV10-3 . TGTGCCATCACTTCGGGACTAGCGGGAGTAAGTGAGCAGTTCTTC CAITSGLAGVSEQFF
TRBD1 TRBJ1-4 TRBV30 . TGTGCCTGGAGCTCGGGACAGGGAGCCCAAAAACTGTTTTTT CAWSSGQGAQKLFF
TRBD1 TRBJ1-5 TRBV7-2 . TGTGCCAGCAGCTTAGCGCGACAGGGAGGCGGTCAGCCCCAGCATTTT CASSLARQGGGQPQHF
. TRBJ2-7 TRBV14 . TGTGCCAGCAGCCAAGAAATGTTGGGAGGCCGTGCTTACGAGCAGTACTTC CASSQEMLGGRAYEQYF
TRBD2 TRBJ2-4 TRBV11-2 . TGTGCCAGCAGCTGGGGACTAGCGGGACAGGGAGGGGGCGTTCAGTACTTC CASSWGLAGQGGGVQYF
. TRBJ1-4 TRBV4-3 hyperexpanded TGCGCCAGCAGCCAAGGGGTGTTTGGGGGTTCTGAAAAACTGTTTTTT CASSQGVFGGSEKLFF
. TRBJ1-1 TRBV19 medium-sized TGTGCCAGTACCCGTCCACAGAGCACTGAAGCTTTCTTT CASTRPQSTEAFF
TRBD2 TRBJ2-7 TRBV9 . TGTGCCAGCAGCGTAGAACTAGCGGGAGGGCTCGGCGAGCAGTACTTC CASSVELAGGLGEQYF
. TRBJ1-3 TRBV28 medium-sized TGTGCCAGCAGCCTGGTGGAGGGCACCATATATTTT CASSLVEGTIYF
TRBD1 TRBJ2-3 TRBV9 few TGTGCCAGCAGCTACGACAGGGGTACGCAGTATTTT CASSYDRGTQYF
TRBD1 TRBJ2-3 TRBV29-1 . TGCAGCGCCGGGACAGATGATCATACGCAGTATTTT CSAGTDDHTQYF
. TRBJ1-1 TRBV20-1 . TGCAGTGCTAGAGATGGAAGACCAGCTTTCTTT CSARDGRPAFF